Listed here is a single T cell receptor beta chain. The antigen is not known. Assay: immunoSEQ multiplex PCR; the TCRdb copy retains only in-frame clones and omits some. The profile shows about 23,000 clones, about 71% of them singletons. V lost 5 bases, J lost 1 base, and 3 bases stayed unmatched. The germline V gene encodes CDR1 SNHLY and CDR2 FYNNEI. The CDR3 totals 14 residues. This sample is part of a study of PD-1 blockade in classical Hodgkin lymphoma. Whole-study findings and limits: Newly diagnosed patients had baseline TCR diversity that was reportedly lower than that of healthy donors. The study found complete responders had baseline diversity similar to newly diagnosed patients.

All patients relapsed after autologous stem cell transplantation, and brentuximab vedotin exposure varied. Complete response, partial response or progressive disease constituted the best response categories observed. The gene calls are TRBV2 and TRBJ2-5, with 8 bases that match TRBD1. This specimen consisted of peripheral blood mononuclear cells (PBMCs), obtained at baseline. The TCR was taken from a human donor with classical Hodgkin lymphoma. The CDR3 region is CASSPQGAQETQYF. As DNA, the CDR3 is TGTGCCAGCAGTCCCCAGGGGGCCCAAGAGACCCAGTACTTC.